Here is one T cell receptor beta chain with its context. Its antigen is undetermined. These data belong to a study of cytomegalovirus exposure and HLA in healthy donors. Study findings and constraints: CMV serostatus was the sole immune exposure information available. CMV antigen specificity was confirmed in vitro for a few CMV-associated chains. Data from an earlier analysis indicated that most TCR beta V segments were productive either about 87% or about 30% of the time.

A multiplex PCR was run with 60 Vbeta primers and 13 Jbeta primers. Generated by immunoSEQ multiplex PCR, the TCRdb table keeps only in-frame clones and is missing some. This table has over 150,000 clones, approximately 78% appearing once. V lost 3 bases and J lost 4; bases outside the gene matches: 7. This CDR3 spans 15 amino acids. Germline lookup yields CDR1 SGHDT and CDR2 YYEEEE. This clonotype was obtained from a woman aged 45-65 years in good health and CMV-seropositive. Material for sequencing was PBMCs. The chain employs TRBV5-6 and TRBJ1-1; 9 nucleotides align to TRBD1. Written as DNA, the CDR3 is TGTGCCAGCAGCTCCTCCGGGACAGGGACCACTGAAGCTTTCTTT. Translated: CASSSSGTGTTEAFF.